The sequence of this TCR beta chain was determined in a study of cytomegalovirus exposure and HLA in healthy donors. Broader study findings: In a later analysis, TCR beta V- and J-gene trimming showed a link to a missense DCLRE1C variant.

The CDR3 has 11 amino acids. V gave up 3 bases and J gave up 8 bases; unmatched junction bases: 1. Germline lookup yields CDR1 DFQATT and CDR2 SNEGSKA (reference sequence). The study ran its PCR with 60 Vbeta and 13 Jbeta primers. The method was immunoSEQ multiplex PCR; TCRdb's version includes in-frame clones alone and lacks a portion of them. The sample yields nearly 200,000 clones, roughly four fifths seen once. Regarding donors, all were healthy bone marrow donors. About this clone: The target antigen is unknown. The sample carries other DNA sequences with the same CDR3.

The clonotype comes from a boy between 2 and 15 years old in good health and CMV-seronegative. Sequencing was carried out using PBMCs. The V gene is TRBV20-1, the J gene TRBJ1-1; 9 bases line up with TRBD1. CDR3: CSARGTGEAFF. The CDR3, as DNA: TGCAGTGCTAGGGGGACAGGGGAAGCTTTCTTT.